The 27 T cell receptor beta chains reported below all come from one sample, sequenced in a study of T cell repertoires in cytomegalovirus infection. TCRdb redid the calling of the reads with MiXCR, one entry per CDR3 protein. Of approximately 110,000 distinct CDR3 sequences listed, about 32% were seen once; the top ten hold roughly three fifths. No antigens are known for them. Sequencing was performed on CD8+ T cells from cultured PBMCs, taken from culture after CMV antigen stimulation. Source of these receptors: a human donor in good health (CMV status not recorded). Some clones in this sample may be carry-over from other donors' samples.

This clonotype showed up just a few times. The chain combines TRBV5-6 with TRBJ2-1; 8 bases align to TRBD2. The CDR3 runs to 15 residues. The V gene's germline CDR1 is SGHDT and CDR2 YYEEEE. V lost 4 bases and J lost 4; bases outside the gene matches: 7. For the CDR3, the DNA is TGTGCCAGCAGCGTGGGCGGGGGGATTTACAATGAGCAGTTCTTC. Encoded protein: CASSVGGGIYNEQFF.

This clonotype has at least ten counts. The V and J genes are TRBV6-1 and TRBJ2-7; tentative D call: TRBD1 (6 bases). The V end lost 5 bases, the J end lost 2 bases, and 19 bases lay between the germline ends. Germline lookup yields CDR1 MNHNS and CDR2 SASEGT. The CDR3 extends over 16 amino acids. For the CDR3, the DNA is TGTGCCAGCAGTTTGGGTGTGCTAGGGGGTACCTACGAGCAGTACTTC. Amino acid sequence: CASSLGVLGGTYEQYF.

V gene TRBV5-6 combines with J gene TRBJ2-7, with TRBD1 matching 11 bases. The CDR3 extends over 15 amino acids. CDR1 and CDR2 (germline): SGHDT, YYEEEE. Trimming at V came to 3 bases and at J to 5 bases, leaving 7 bases not matched to a gene. The CDR3 region is CASSSGQGALNEQYF. CDR3 in DNA: TGTGCCAGCAGCTCCGGACAGGGGGCGCTCAACGAGCAGTACTTC.

In this sample, this clonotype turned up a few times. CDR3 loop: CASSEQGAELSYNEQFF. CDR3 in DNA: TGTGCCAGCAGTGAACAAGGGGCGGAGCTCTCCTACAATGAGCAGTTCTTC. The chain joins TRBV6-1 to TRBJ2-1; a possible D gene is TRBD1 (5 bases). CDR3 length equals 17 residues. Trimming left V 2 bases short and J 0 bases short, with 14 bases between. The germline V gene has CDR1 MNHNS and CDR2 SASEGT.

This clonotype was observed many times. This chain joins TRBV6-1 and TRBJ2-3; tentatively, D is TRBD2 (6 bases). CDR1 is MNHNS and CDR2 is SASEGT in the germline V gene. This CDR3 is built from 13 residues. The V gene lost 7 bases and the J gene lost 1 base, with 9 bases spanning the gap. The CDR3 DNA sequence: TGTGCCAGCACGTGGGGGGGCACAGATACGCAGTATTTT. Protein product: CASTWGGTDTQYF.

This chain uses TRBV7-6 with TRBJ2-2, with 13 bases that match TRBD2. The CDR3 is made up of 18 amino acids. Germline CDR1 SGHVS, CDR2 FNYEAQ. The junction had 7 bases not matched to a gene; V was cut back by 6 bases and J by 0 bases. This CDR3 reads CASSGLAGDEANTGELFF. The DNA of the CDR3 is TGTGCCAGCAGTGGACTAGCGGGGGACGAAGCGAACACCGGGGAGCTGTTTTTT.

This clonotype was detected ten times or more. This chain connects TRBV7-9 to TRBJ1-5; D unresolved. Germline CDR1 reads SEHNR; CDR2 reads FQNEAQ (reference sequence). V shed 5 bases and J shed 2 bases, with 7 bases lying between them. This CDR3 is 13 amino acids long. The CDR3 region is CASSVLGNQPQHF. CDR3 nucleotides: TGTGCCAGCAGCGTCTTGGGCAATCAGCCCCAGCATTTT.

In this sample, this clonotype turned up a few times. The V call is TRBV6-1, the J call TRBJ2-3; perhaps TRBD1 as D (5 bases). With 10 bases removed from V and 2 bases from J, the gap between germline ends came to 22 bases. CDR1 is MNHNS, CDR2 SASEGT, per germline. The CDR3 runs 16 residues. CDR3 sequence: CANRPGFIGDTDTQYF. The CDR3 coding sequence is TGTGCCAACCGACCAGGGTTTATTGGGGACACAGATACGCAGTATTTT.

There are many counts of this clonotype. The gene calls are TRBV10-3 and TRBJ2-1, with no clear D. CDR3 size: 11 residues. Germline CDR1 is ENHRY and CDR2 is SYGVKD. The V and J ends lost 1 base and 7 bases respectively, with 2 bases between them. As DNA, the CDR3 is TGTGCCATCAGTGAGTTAAATGAGCAGTTCTTC. Protein: CAISELNEQFF.

This clonotype has at least ten counts. V is TRBV7-2 and J is TRBJ1-2; 8 bases fit TRBD1. Germline loops: CDR1 SGHTA, CDR2 FQGNSA. The ends lost 5 bases at V and 6 bases at J; junction bases unmatched: 8. The CDR3 is 14 residues long. The DNA of the CDR3 is TGTGCCAGCAGCCCTATCGACAGGGGAAATGGCTACACCTTC. It specifies CASSPIDRGNGYTF.

This clonotype has only a few counts. The rearrangement uses TRBV4-1 and TRBJ2-2; D may be TRBD1 or TRBD2 (6 bases each). The CDR3 extends over 16 amino acids. The germline CDR1 and CDR2 sequences are MGHRA and YSYEKL. Trimming pared 2 bases from V and 7 bases from J, leaving 17 bases between. This CDR3 is CASSQMHGGPNGELFF. CDR3 bases: TGCGCCAGCAGCCAAATGCATGGGGGGCCTAACGGGGAGCTGTTTTTT.

This clonotype was seen once. The CDR3 nucleotides are TGCAGTGCTAGAGATCACCTCTTGCTGGCCTACAATGAGCAGTTCTTC. This translates into CSARDHLLLAYNEQFF. The chain uses TRBV20-1 and TRBJ2-1; no clear D gene. Trimming took off 0 bases at V and 2 bases at J, with 14 bases between the two ends. CDR1 is DFQATT, CDR2 SNEGSKA, per germline (reference sequence). CDR3 size: 16 residues.

This clonotype was seen only a few times. The genes are TRBV19 and TRBJ2-1; 10 nucleotides agree with TRBD2. The CDR3 is made up of 15 amino acids. The J segment lost 8 bases and the V segment lost 6 bases, leaving 10 bases of the junction unmatched. Germline lookup yields CDR1 LNHDA and CDR2 SQIVND (reference sequence). CDR3 in amino acids: CASSILAGAGDEQFF. DNA of the CDR3: TGTGCCAGTAGCATTCTAGCGGGGGCCGGCGATGAGCAGTTCTTC.

This clonotype was detected only a few times. The chain carries TRBV5-1 and TRBJ2-1, with 12 bases fitting TRBD2. The CDR3 extends over 15 amino acids. J was trimmed by 6 bases and V by 8 bases; bases with no gene match: 9. Germline values: CDR1 SGHRS, CDR2 YFSETQ. The CDR3 reads CASRQPGLAGNEQFF. CDR3 nucleotides: TGCGCCAGTCGCCAACCGGGACTAGCGGGCAATGAGCAGTTCTTC.

This clonotype was found a few times. The genes are TRBV29-1 and TRBJ2-7; 7 bases agree with TRBD1. V was pared by 6 bases and J by 0 bases, with 5 bases of the junction left unmatched. The CDR3 runs 13 residues. The germline V gene has CDR1 SQVTM and CDR2 ANQGSEA. The CDR3, as DNA: TGCAGCGTGATGGACAGGAGCTCCTACGAGCAGTACTTC. It codes for CSVMDRSSYEQYF.

V and J are TRBV12-3 or TRBV12-4 and TRBJ2-5, with D possibly called TRBD1 or TRBD2 (5 bases each). Trimming shortened V by 6 bases and J by 5 bases, and 13 bases separated the two germline ends. The CDR3 has 13 amino acids. The CDR3: CASRQPGAETQYF. In DNA form, the CDR3 reads TGTGCCAGCAGACAACCCGGGGCGGAGACCCAGTACTTC.

CDR3 sequence: CANGPGADHTEAFF. The CDR3 bases are TGTGCCAACGGCCCAGGAGCGGACCACACTGAAGCTTTCTTT. The rearrangement joins TRBV5-6 to TRBJ1-1; D gene ambiguous. Germline V gene lookup returns CDR1 SGHDT and CDR2 YYEEEE. The CDR3 runs 14 residues. Trimming left V 9 bases short and J 3 bases short, with 18 bases between.

This clonotype was observed a handful of times. The chain carries TRBV20-1 and TRBJ2-3, with 11 bases identical to TRBD2. Trimming removed 6 bases from V and 0 bases from J; junction bases left unmatched: 11. Germline CDR1 DFQATT, CDR2 SNEGSKA (reference sequence). The CDR3 runs 17 residues. CDR3 DNA: TGCAGTGCGAGTACTCCGGGACTAGCGGCTAGCACAGATACGCAGTATTTT. It yields the protein CSASTPGLAASTDTQYF.

This clonotype has just a few counts. The V gene is TRBV5-4, the J gene TRBJ2-5, with 7 bases that match TRBD1. Germline V CDR1 and CDR2: SGHNT, YYREEE (reference sequence). The trim removed 6 bases at V and 4 bases at J, leaving 9 bases unmatched. This CDR3 spans 14 amino acids. CDR3 coding DNA: TGTGCCAGCACCAGACAGGGATCGGCAGAGACCCAGTACTTC. This codes for CASTRQGSAETQYF.

The rearrangement links TRBV5-1 to TRBJ2-2; 13 nucleotides align to TRBD2. The V segment lost 4 bases and the J segment 7 bases; nucleotides outside the gene matches: 16. The CDR3 loop spans 19 amino acids. The germline V gene encodes CDR1 SGHRS and CDR2 YFSETQ. The CDR3 DNA sequence: TGCGCCAGCAGCCCCGAAGGACTAGCGGGGGATCGAATAAGCGGGGAGCTGTTTTTT. This gives the protein CASSPEGLAGDRISGELFF.

V usage is TRBV7-4 and J usage is TRBJ1-1; D gene uncertain. There are 13 residues in the CDR3. The germline V and J ends were trimmed by 2 bases and 1 base, with 5 bases remaining between them. The germline CDR1 and CDR2 sequences are SGHVT and SQSDAQ. The CDR3 here is CASSLSKNTEAFF. CDR3 DNA sequence: TGTGCCAGCAGCTTATCCAAGAACACTGAAGCTTTCTTT. Full variable domain (rest looked up from reference TRBV7-4 and TRBJ1-1): GAGVSQSPRYKVAKRGRDVALRCDSISGHVTLYWYRQTLGQGSEVLTYSQSDAQRDKSGRPSGRFSAERPERSVSTLKIQRTEQGDSAVYLCASSLSKNTEAFFGQGTRLTVV.

The genes are TRBV6-8 and TRBJ2-1; D remains ambiguous. V was trimmed by 5 bases and J by 7 bases, leaving 6 bases between them. This CDR3 is built from 11 residues. Germline-derived CDR1 and CDR2 are MNHGY and SAAAGT. CDR3 sequence (DNA): TGTGCCAGCAGTAAGTTGAATGAGCAGTTCTTC. Protein sequence: CASSKLNEQFF.

The gene calls are TRBV7-2 and TRBJ2-7, with 10 bases matching TRBD2. J gave up 2 bases and V 5 bases, and 3 bases lay outside the gene matches. The CDR3 is made up of 14 amino acids. The germline V gene encodes CDR1 SGHTA and CDR2 FQGNSA. The chain's CDR3 is CASSATSGAYEQYF. CDR3 in DNA: TGTGCCAGCAGCGCAACTAGCGGGGCCTACGAGCAGTACTTC.

This clonotype was observed many times. The V and J genes are TRBV7-2 and TRBJ2-1, with D tentatively TRBD1 (5 bases). Trimming pared 0 bases from V and 3 bases from J, leaving 12 bases between. CDR3 length: 16 residues. Germline assignment: CDR1 SGHTA and CDR2 FQGNSA. The CDR3 sequence: CASSLALAGLYNEQFF. The CDR3 nucleotides are TGTGCCAGCAGCTTAGCGCTGGCAGGGCTCTACAATGAGCAGTTCTTC. Supplemented by reference TRBV7-2 and TRBJ2-1, the full variable domain reads GAGVSQSPSNKVTEKGKDVELRCDPISGHTALYWYRQSLGQGLEFLIYFQGNSAPDKSGLPSDRFSAERTGGSVSTLTIQRTQQEDSAVYLCASSLALAGLYNEQFFGPGTRLTVL.

The chain has TRBV11-2 and TRBJ2-2; D gene uncertain. Germline-derived CDR1 and CDR2 are SGHAT and FQNNGV. CDR3 length: 11 amino acids. Trimming took off 5 bases at V and 7 bases at J, with 5 bases between the two ends. The chain's CDR3 is CASSVIGELFF. The CDR3 DNA reads as TGTGCCAGCAGCGTGATCGGGGAGCTGTTTTTT.

A few counts support this clonotype. The J gene is TRBJ2-7, the V gene TRBV6-5, with D tentatively TRBD2 (6 bases). CDR1 is MNHEY, CDR2 SVGAGI, per germline. The CDR3 spans 17 residues. V gave up 0 bases and J gave up 4 bases, with 19 bases separating them. CDR3: CASSYSFLGGGAYEQYF. The CDR3 bases are TGTGCCAGCAGTTACTCGTTTTTAGGCGGCGGGGCATACGAGCAGTACTTC.

The chain carries TRBV24-1 and TRBJ2-3, with 10 nucleotides matching TRBD2. The length of the CDR3 is 14 residues. The germline CDR1 and CDR2 sequences are KGHDR and SFDVKD. V lost 12 bases to trimming and J lost 0 bases; unmatched junction nucleotides: 5. CDR3 region: CAVRTSGSTDTQYF. The CDR3 region has the DNA TGTGCCGTGCGGACTAGCGGTAGCACAGATACGCAGTATTTT.